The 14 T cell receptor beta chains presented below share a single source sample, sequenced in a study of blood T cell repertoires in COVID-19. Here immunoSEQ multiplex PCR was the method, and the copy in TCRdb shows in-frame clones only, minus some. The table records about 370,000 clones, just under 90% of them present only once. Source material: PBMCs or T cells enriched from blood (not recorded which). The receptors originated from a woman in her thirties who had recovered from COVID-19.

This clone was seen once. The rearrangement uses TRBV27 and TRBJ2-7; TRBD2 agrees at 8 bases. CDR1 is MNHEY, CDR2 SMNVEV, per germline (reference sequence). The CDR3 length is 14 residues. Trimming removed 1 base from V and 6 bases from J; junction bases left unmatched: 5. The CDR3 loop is CASSLFGRAGEQYF. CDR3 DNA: TGTGCCAGCAGTTTATTCGGGAGGGCGGGCGAGCAGTACTTC.

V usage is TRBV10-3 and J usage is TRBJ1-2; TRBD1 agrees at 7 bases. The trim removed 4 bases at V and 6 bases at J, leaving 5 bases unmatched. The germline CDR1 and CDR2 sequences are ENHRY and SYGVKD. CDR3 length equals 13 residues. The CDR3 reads CAISGQGNDGYTF. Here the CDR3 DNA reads TGTGCCATCAGTGGACAGGGAAATGATGGCTACACCTTC.

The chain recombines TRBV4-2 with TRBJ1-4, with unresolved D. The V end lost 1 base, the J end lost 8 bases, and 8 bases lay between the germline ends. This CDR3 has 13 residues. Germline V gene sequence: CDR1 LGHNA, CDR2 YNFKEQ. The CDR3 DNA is TGTGCCAGCAGCCAAGCAGGAGGCGAAAAACTGTTTTTT. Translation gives CASSQAGGEKLFF.

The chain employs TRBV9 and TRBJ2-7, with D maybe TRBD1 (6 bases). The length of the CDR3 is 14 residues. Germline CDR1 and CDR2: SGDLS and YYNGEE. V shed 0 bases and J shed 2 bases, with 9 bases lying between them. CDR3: CASSVAGAPYEQYF. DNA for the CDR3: TGTGCCAGCAGCGTAGCAGGGGCCCCCTACGAGCAGTACTTC. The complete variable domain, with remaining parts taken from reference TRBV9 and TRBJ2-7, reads DSGVTQTPKHLITATGQRVTLRCSPRSGDLSVYWYQQSLDQGLQFLIQYYNGEERAKGNILERFSAQQFPDLHSELNLSSLELGDSALYFCASSVAGAPYEQYFGPGTRLTVT.

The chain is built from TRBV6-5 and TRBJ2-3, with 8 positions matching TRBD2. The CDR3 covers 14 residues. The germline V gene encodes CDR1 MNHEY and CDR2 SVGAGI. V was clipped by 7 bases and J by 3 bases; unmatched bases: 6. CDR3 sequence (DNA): TGTGCCAGCACCCGGGGGGGCCGGACAGATACGCAGTATTTT. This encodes CASTRGGRTDTQYF.

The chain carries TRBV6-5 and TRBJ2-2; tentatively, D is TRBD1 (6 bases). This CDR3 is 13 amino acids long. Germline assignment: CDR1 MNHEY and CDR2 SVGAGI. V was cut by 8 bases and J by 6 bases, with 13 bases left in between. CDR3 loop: CASGGAVAGELFF. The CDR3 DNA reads TGTGCCAGCGGGGGCGCGGTCGCCGGGGAGCTGTTTTTT.

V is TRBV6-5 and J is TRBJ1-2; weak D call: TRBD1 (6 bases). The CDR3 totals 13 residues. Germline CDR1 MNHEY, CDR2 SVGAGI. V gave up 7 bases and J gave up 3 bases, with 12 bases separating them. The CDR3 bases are TGTGCCAGCACCGGGGCAGGGGACTATGGCTACACCTTC. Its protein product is CASTGAGDYGYTF.

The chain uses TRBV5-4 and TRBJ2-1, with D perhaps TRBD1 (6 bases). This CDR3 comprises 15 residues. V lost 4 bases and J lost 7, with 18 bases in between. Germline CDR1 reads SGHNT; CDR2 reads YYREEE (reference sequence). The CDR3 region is CASSLGPRTANEQFF. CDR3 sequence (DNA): TGTGCCAGCAGCCTAGGCCCAAGGACAGCTAATGAGCAGTTCTTC.

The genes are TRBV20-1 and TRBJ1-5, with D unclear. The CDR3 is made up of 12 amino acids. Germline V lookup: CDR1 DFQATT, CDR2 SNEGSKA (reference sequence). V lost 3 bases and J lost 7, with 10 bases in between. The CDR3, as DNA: TGCAGTGCTAGTCCCCCCGGGCAGCCCCAGCATTTT. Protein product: CSASPPGQPQHF.

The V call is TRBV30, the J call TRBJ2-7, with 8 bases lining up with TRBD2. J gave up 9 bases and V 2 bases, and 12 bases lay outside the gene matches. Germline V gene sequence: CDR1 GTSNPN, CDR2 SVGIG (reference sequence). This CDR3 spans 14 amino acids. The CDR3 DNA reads TGTGCCTGGAGTATGCGAGCGGGAGAGAGTGTGCAGTACTTC. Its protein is CAWSMRAGESVQYF.

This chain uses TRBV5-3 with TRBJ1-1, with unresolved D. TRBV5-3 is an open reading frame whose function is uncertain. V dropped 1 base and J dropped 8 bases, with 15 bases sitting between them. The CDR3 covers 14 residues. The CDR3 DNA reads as TGTGCCAGAAGCTTGATCGGTGTTATCAGGGAAGCTTTCTTT. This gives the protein CARSLIGVIREAFF.

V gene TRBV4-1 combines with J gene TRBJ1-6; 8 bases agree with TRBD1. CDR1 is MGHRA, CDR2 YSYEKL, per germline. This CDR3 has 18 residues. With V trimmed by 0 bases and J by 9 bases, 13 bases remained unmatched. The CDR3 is CASSQEGETGVFPSPLHF. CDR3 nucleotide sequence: TGCGCCAGCAGCCAAGAGGGGGAGACAGGGGTTTTCCCTTCACCCCTCCACTTT.

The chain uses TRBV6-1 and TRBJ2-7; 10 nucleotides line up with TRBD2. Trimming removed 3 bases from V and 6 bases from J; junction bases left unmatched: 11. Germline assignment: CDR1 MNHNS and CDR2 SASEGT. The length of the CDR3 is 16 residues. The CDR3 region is CASSDPQAGGVREQYF. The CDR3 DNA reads TGTGCCAGCAGTGACCCTCAAGCGGGAGGGGTACGCGAGCAGTACTTC.

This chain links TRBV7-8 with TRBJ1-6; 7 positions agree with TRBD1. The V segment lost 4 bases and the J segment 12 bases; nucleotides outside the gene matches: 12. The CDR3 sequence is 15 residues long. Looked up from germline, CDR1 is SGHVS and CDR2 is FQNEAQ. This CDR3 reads CASSSTGQDGEPLHF. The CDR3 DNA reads TGTGCCAGCAGCTCCACTGGACAGGACGGGGAACCCCTCCACTTT.